A single sample is the source of the 16 T cell receptor beta chains below, sequenced in a study of T-cell memory formation after mild COVID-19. TCRdb re-derived calls from the 5' RACE reads in MiXCR, one entry per CDR3 protein. The data show approximately 300,000 distinct CDR3 sequences, around a sixth seen once. The material sequenced was PBMCs or a T cell subset sorted from them (not recorded which). These receptors all come from a man between 18 and 29 years old who had mild COVID-19 (a few samples of this study predate the infection). Cell type and time point are not known.

Only a few counts were recorded for this clonotype. The chain combines TRBV20-1 with TRBJ2-3; 10 nucleotides agree with TRBD1. The CDR3 length is 14 residues. Germline CDR1 and CDR2: DFQATT and SNEGSKA (reference sequence). V lost 6 bases to trimming and J lost 6 bases; unmatched junction nucleotides: 9. The CDR3 loop reads CSATRDRGQDTQYF. CDR3 bases: TGCAGTGCCACCCGGGACAGGGGTCAGGATACGCAGTATTTT.

The sample holds a few counts of this clonotype. The CDR3 loop reads CASSGTSRETQYF. The CDR3 DNA sequence: TGTGCCAGCAGCGGGACTAGTCGAGAGACCCAGTACTTC. The V call is TRBV2, the J call TRBJ2-5, with TRBD2 identical over 8 bases. J was trimmed by 4 bases and V by 6 bases; bases with no gene match: 4. This CDR3 spans 13 amino acids. The germline CDR1 and CDR2 sequences are SNHLY and FYNNEI. The whole variable domain, filled in from reference TRBV2 and TRBJ2-5, reads EPEVTQTPSHQVTQMGQEVILRCVPISNHLYFYWYRQILGQKVEFLVSFYNNEISEKSEIFDDQFSVERPDGSNFTLKIRSTKLEDSAMYFCASSGTSRETQYFGPGTRLLVL.

The J gene is TRBJ1-1, the V gene TRBV7-2; D unclear. The germline CDR1 and CDR2 sequences are SGHTA and FQGNSA. CDR3 length: 13 residues. The V end lost 4 bases, the J end lost 0 bases, and 6 bases lay between the germline ends. Here the CDR3 DNA reads TGTGCCAGCAGCTCCGTCCTGAACACTGAAGCTTTCTTT. It encodes CASSSVLNTEAFF.

V and J are TRBV25-1 and TRBJ2-5; the D gene is possibly TRBD1 (5 bases). From germline, CDR1 is MGHDK and CDR2 SYGVNS. The CDR3 loop spans 14 amino acids. V was shortened by 3 bases and J by 5 bases, with 13 bases between the two germline ends. The CDR3: CASSEPDTAETQYF. Here the CDR3 DNA reads TGTGCCAGCAGTGAGCCGGACACGGCGGAGACCCAGTACTTC.

This clonotype appeared many times. The chain uses TRBV6-2 or TRBV6-3 and TRBJ1-2, with 8 positions matching TRBD1. This CDR3 has 14 residues. V lost 0 bases and J lost 7; bases outside the gene matches: 4. Germline values: CDR1 MNHEY, CDR2 SVGEGT. CDR3 protein: CASSYSGQVPGYTF. The CDR3 region has the DNA TGTGCCAGCAGTTACTCGGGACAGGTGCCTGGCTACACCTTC.

This clonotype has only a few counts. V and J are TRBV5-1 and TRBJ2-2, with 7 bases identical to TRBD2. This CDR3 spans 15 amino acids. Germline CDR1 SGHRS, CDR2 YFSETQ. Trimming cost V 6 bases and J 7 bases; bases outside gene matches: 12. The CDR3 DNA sequence: TGCGCCAGCAACCGGGACTCCCAGCGGGGCGGGGAGCTGTTTTTT. Translation: CASNRDSQRGGELFF.

This clonotype was found a few times. V is TRBV4-1 and J is TRBJ1-4; the match to TRBD1 covers 10 bases. The CDR3 is made up of 16 amino acids. Trimming took 4 bases from V and 8 from J; bases not matched to a gene: 10. CDR1 and CDR2 from the germline V gene are MGHRA and YSYEKL. The CDR3 here is CASSPQGDRGWEKLFF. CDR3 coding DNA: TGCGCCAGCAGCCCGCAGGGGGACAGGGGATGGGAAAAACTGTTTTTT.

This clonotype was observed many times. This sequence joins TRBV6-5 and TRBJ1-1, with D hard to call. V lost 6 bases, J lost 1 base, and 9 bases lay in between. The CDR3 is made up of 13 amino acids. Germline V gene lookup returns CDR1 MNHEY and CDR2 SVGAGI. CDR3 sequence reads: CASRLGRNTEAFF. CDR3 nucleotide sequence: TGTGCCAGCAGATTAGGGAGGAACACTGAAGCTTTCTTT.

The genes are TRBV2 and TRBJ2-2; TRBD1 is a possible D gene (5 bases). CDR3 length: 13 amino acids. V dropped 6 bases and J dropped 2 bases, with 7 bases sitting between them. Germline assignment: CDR1 SNHLY and CDR2 FYNNEI. The CDR3: CASRGDNTGELFF. In DNA form, the CDR3 reads TGTGCCAGCAGAGGGGATAACACCGGGGAGCTGTTTTTT.

This clonotype appeared a few times. V is TRBV12-3 or TRBV12-4 and J is TRBJ1-2; D unresolved. The CDR3 consists of 12 residues. V lost 5 bases to trimming and J lost 9 bases, with 13 bases between them. In DNA, the CDR3 is TGTGCCAGCAGTCCCCGATCGGCCCGCTACACCTTC. Protein sequence: CASSPRSARYTF.

This clonotype was seen more than once but under ten times. CDR3 region: CASSQSSRDRGSPLHF. Written as DNA, the CDR3 is TGTGCCAGCAGCCAATCGTCCCGGGACAGGGGTTCACCCCTCCACTTT. The genes are TRBV3-1 and TRBJ1-6; TRBD1 agrees at 10 bases. The CDR3 spans 16 residues. CDR1 is LGHDT and CDR2 is YNNKEL in the germline V gene (reference sequence). Losses at the gene ends were 2 bases for V and 9 bases for J; bases not matched to a gene: 7.

A few counts support this clonotype. This sequence joins TRBV7-9 and TRBJ2-3; no clear D gene. Germline V gene data show CDR1 as SEHNR and CDR2 as FQNEAQ (reference sequence). Trimming cost V 2 bases and J 2 bases, with 11 bases left between them. This CDR3 comprises 15 residues. CDR3 sequence reads: CASSLSEPNTDTQYF. CDR3 coding DNA: TGTGCCAGCAGCTTATCCGAGCCCAACACAGATACGCAGTATTTT.

A few counts support this clonotype. CDR3 loop: CASSLSVRQYYGYTF. In DNA, the CDR3 is TGTGCCAGCAGCCTTTCGGTCCGGCAATACTATGGCTACACCTTC. The V call is TRBV3-1, the J call TRBJ1-2, with D uncertain. Trimming cost V 4 bases and J 3 bases, with 15 bases left between them. Germline lookup yields CDR1 LGHDT and CDR2 YNNKEL (reference sequence). This CDR3 comprises 15 residues. Full variable domain (missing parts from reference TRBV3-1 and TRBJ1-2): DTAVSQTPKYLVTQMGNDKSIKCEQNLGHDTMYWYKQDSKKFLKIMFSYNNKELIINETVPNRFSPKSPDKAHLNLHINSLELGDSAVYFCASSLSVRQYYGYTFGSGTRLTVV.

The gene calls are TRBV7-8 and TRBJ2-5; TRBD1 agrees at 9 bases. Trimming removed 6 bases from V and 5 bases from J; junction bases left unmatched: 10. The CDR3 loop spans 15 amino acids. Germline CDR1 and CDR2: SGHVS and FQNEAQ. The DNA for the CDR3 is TGTGCCAGCAGGGGACAGGGAAACATTCCGGAGACCCAGTACTTC. Residues: CASRGQGNIPETQYF.

This clonotype turned up a few times. The genes are TRBV6-2 or TRBV6-3 and TRBJ2-1; D may match TRBD1 or TRBD2 (6 bases each). Germline CDR1 is MNHEY and CDR2 is SVGEGT. Trimming removed 6 bases at V and 11 bases at J, with 20 bases between. The CDR3 consists of 14 residues. CDR3 sequence: CASSDGGLAWQQFF. As DNA, the CDR3 is TGTGCCAGCAGCGACGGGGGCCTAGCGTGGCAGCAGTTCTTC.

Only a few counts were recorded for this clonotype. The V gene is TRBV5-5, the J gene TRBJ2-1; D is possibly TRBD1 or TRBD2 (5 bases each). Germline V gives CDR1 SGHKS, CDR2 YYEKEE (reference sequence). V was shortened by 2 bases and J by 4 bases, with 13 bases between the two germline ends. CDR3 length: 15 amino acids. CDR3 in DNA: TGTGCCAGCAGCTTAACCGGGACCCCGTACAATGAGCAGTTCTTC. The encoded protein is CASSLTGTPYNEQFF.